Below, one TCR beta chain is given with its context. Its antigen is unknown. This CDR3 contains 15 residues. Germline V gene data show CDR1 as KGHSH and CDR2 as LQKENI. V was clipped by 0 bases and J by 6 bases; unmatched bases: 7. These data are taken from a study of shared clonotypes between healthy human individuals. Produced via immunoSEQ multiplex PCR; TCRdb's table is partial and in-frame only. This sample carries millions of clones, approximately 94% of them seen once, and the ten largest clones take 0.85% to 1.2%. Study-level results: Compared with memory subsets, naive subsets generally had larger estimated richness. Inspection by rarefaction showed sorted-subset sequencing to be incomplete despite large depth. The study drew on few donors, limiting represented genetic and exposure-history diversity.

CD45RO-negative cells were positively selected for CCR7, leaving out terminally differentiated effector memory CD45RA+ cells. This receptor was identified in a man between 18 and 35 years old in good health. The sequenced material came from naive CD8+ T cells sorted from blood. V is TRBV18 and J is TRBJ2-7; 8 nucleotides agree with TRBD1. The CDR3 loop is CASSPPGQARGEQYF. The CDR3 DNA follows: TGTGCCAGCTCACCACCGGGACAGGCGAGAGGCGAGCAGTACTTC.